This T cell receptor beta chain comes out of a study of T cell responses to AZD1222 COVID-19 vaccine. Study results and limitations: Two AZD1222 doses significantly raised spike-specific TCR breadth and depth over controls. A mostly white British donor set with more females was recruited, and clonal diversity was possibly underestimated.

Assay: immunoSEQ multiplex PCR; the TCRdb copy retains only in-frame clones and omits some. This table has 55,000 to 60,000 clones, more than 80% appearing once. CDR1 and CDR2 from the germline V gene are SGHNT and YYREEE (reference sequence). The CDR3 runs to 15 residues. V was trimmed by 0 bases and J by 6 bases, leaving 12 bases between them. A word on this clone: Its target is unknown.

The receptor's source is an adult in good health. The chain joins TRBV5-4 to TRBJ1-4; D might be TRBD1 (6 bases). The sequencing here drew on peripheral blood, taken on day 0 of MenACWY control vaccination. DNA for the CDR3: TGTGCCAGCAGCTTGGCGGCAGGGGTTGATGAAAAACTGTTTTTT. It codes for CASSLAAGVDEKLFF.